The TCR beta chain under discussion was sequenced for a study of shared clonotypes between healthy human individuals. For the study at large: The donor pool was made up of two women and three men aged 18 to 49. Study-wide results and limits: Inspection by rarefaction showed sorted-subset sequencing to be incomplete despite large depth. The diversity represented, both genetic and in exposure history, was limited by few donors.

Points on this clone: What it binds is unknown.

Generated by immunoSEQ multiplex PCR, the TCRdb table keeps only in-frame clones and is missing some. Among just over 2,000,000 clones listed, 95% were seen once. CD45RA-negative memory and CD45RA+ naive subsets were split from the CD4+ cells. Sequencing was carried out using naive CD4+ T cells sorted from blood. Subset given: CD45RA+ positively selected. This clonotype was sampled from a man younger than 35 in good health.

The DNA for the CDR3 is TGTGCCAGCAGCTTAGCGGCTGTAGGCTACCAAGAGACCCAGTACTTC. Its translation is CASSLAAVGYQETQYF. V and J are TRBV7-2 and TRBJ2-5, with unresolved D. With 0 bases removed from V and 0 bases from J, the gap between germline ends came to 11 bases. Germline V lookup: CDR1 SGHTA, CDR2 FQGNSA. CDR3 length equals 16 residues. Using reference TRBV7-2 and TRBJ2-5 for the parts outside the CDR3, the full variable domain is GAGVSQSPSNKVTEKGKDVELRCDPISGHTALYWYRQSLGQGLEFLIYFQGNSAPDKSGLPSDRFSAERTGGSVSTLTIQRTQQEDSAVYLCASSLAAVGYQETQYFGPGTRLLVL.